Below, 27 T cell receptor beta chains from the same sample are listed, as sequenced in a study of T cells after yellow fever vaccination. Each CDR3 protein is one row after TCRdb ran MiXCR on the 5' RACE reads. The sample has about 73,000 distinct CDR3 sequences, roughly 8% seen once; the top ten hold 35% to 45%. Sequenced material: CD8+ T cells sorted from PBMCs, taken on the day of the yellow fever booster vaccination. Source of these receptors: a man aged 30-40 years who received the YFV17D yellow fever vaccine.

This clonotype was seen repeatedly, ten times or more. The chain carries TRBV10-3 and TRBJ2-7; 7 positions match TRBD2. The germline gives CDR1 ENHRY, CDR2 SYGVKD. The CDR3 sequence is 13 residues long. Trimming at V came to 3 bases and at J to 7 bases, leaving 6 bases not matched to a gene. The CDR3, as DNA: TGTGCCATCAGTGAAGCGGTCGGGAGGGAGCAGTACTTC. Its translation: CAISEAVGREQYF.

This clonotype was counted a few times. V gene TRBV4-3 combines with J gene TRBJ2-2; 12 bases are a match to TRBD2. The junction had 14 bases not matched to a gene; V was cut back by 4 bases and J by 11 bases. The CDR3 is 17 amino acids. Per germline, CDR1 LGHNA and CDR2 YSLEER. CDR3 region: CASSPSRLAGATEELFF. The CDR3 nucleotides read TGCGCCAGCAGCCCTTCTAGACTAGCGGGAGCGACCGAAGAGCTGTTTTTT.

This clonotype was recorded a few times. The gene calls are TRBV7-2 and TRBJ1-3; the D is unclear. V lost 4 bases and J lost 1, with 11 bases in between. Germline values: CDR1 SGHTA, CDR2 FQGNSA. The CDR3 consists of 15 residues. For the CDR3, the DNA is TGTGCCAGCAGCTACCTGGACGGATCTGGAAACACCATATATTTT. Its translation is CASSYLDGSGNTIYF.

The sample holds a few counts of this clonotype. The chain carries TRBV14 and TRBJ1-2; D gene ambiguous. The CDR3 covers 13 residues. Per the germline V gene, CDR1 is SGHDN and CDR2 is FVKESK. V shed 4 bases and J shed 4 bases, with 10 bases lying between them. CDR3 region: CASSPTPSYGYTF. The CDR3 region has the DNA TGTGCCAGCAGCCCGACTCCAAGCTATGGCTACACCTTC.

This clonotype was seen more than once but under ten times. The chain employs TRBV7-9 and TRBJ2-3, with D hard to call. Germline V gives CDR1 SEHNR, CDR2 FQNEAQ (reference sequence). This CDR3 is built from 13 residues. Trimming stripped 6 bases from V and 2 bases from J, with 9 bases between. The CDR3 sequence: CASRTSLTDTQYF. The CDR3 DNA reads as TGTGCCAGCAGGACCAGCCTCACAGATACGCAGTATTTT.

Comment on this clonotype: At one end the junction does not follow the germline gene, possibly because of a read error. The genes are TRBV29-1 and TRBJ2-1, with 10 bases aligning to TRBD2. Germline CDR1 reads SQVTM; CDR2 reads ANQGSEA. The CDR3 totals 16 residues. CDR3: CSVQEFGTSVYNEQFF. Here the CDR3 DNA reads TGCAGCGTTCAAGAATTTGGGACTAGCGTTTACAATGAGCAGTTCTTC.

This clonotype was counted at least ten times. In nucleotides, the CDR3 is TGTGCCAGCAGTGGGAGAAACTACGAGCAGTACTTC. This encodes CASSGRNYEQYF. The J gene is TRBJ2-7, the V gene TRBV7-9; TRBD2 is a possible D gene (5 bases). Germline CDR1 is SEHNR and CDR2 is FQNEAQ (reference sequence). The V end lost 6 bases, the J end lost 3 bases, and 9 bases lay between the germline ends. The CDR3 has 12 amino acids.

This clonotype was seen a few times. The chain joins TRBV6-2 or TRBV6-3 to TRBJ2-1; 8 bases are shared with TRBD2. Germline V lookup: CDR1 MNHEY, CDR2 SVGEGT. V dropped 5 bases and J dropped 7; count of bases not matched to a gene: 10. This CDR3 contains 15 residues. This chain's CDR3 is CASSHTGTRGNEQFF. In DNA, the CDR3 is TGTGCCAGCAGTCACACCGGGACTAGGGGTAATGAGCAGTTCTTC.

V is TRBV27 and J is TRBJ2-7; D ambiguous. Trimming took 3 bases from V and 4 from J, leaving 13 bases between them. The CDR3 covers 14 residues. CDR1 is MNHEY and CDR2 is SMNVEV in the germline V gene (reference sequence). The CDR3: CASSFLGSSYEQYF. The CDR3 DNA reads TGTGCCAGCAGTTTTTTGGGTTCGTCGTACGAGCAGTACTTC.

The DNA for the CDR3 is TGTGCCAGCAGCCCCCCCGGCTCCTACAATGAGCAGTTCTTC. Its protein product is CASSPPGSYNEQFF. The gene calls are TRBV7-9 and TRBJ2-1; D gene ambiguous. Trimming shortened V by 5 bases and J by 0 bases, and 8 bases separated the two germline ends. The CDR3 sequence is 14 residues long. Germline V gene data show CDR1 as SEHNR and CDR2 as FQNEAQ (reference sequence).

This clonotype was detected only a few times. This chain links TRBV5-5 with TRBJ2-6; 9 positions match TRBD2. Germline CDR1 reads SGHKS; CDR2 reads YYEKEE (reference sequence). V lost 0 bases and J lost 4; bases outside the gene matches: 2. The CDR3 has 16 residues. The CDR3 DNA sequence: TGTGCCAGCAGCTTGGGGACTAGCGTAGGGGCCAACGTCCTGACTTTC. It yields the protein CASSLGTSVGANVLTF.

This clonotype has at least ten counts. V is TRBV4-3 and J is TRBJ2-5, with 10 positions matching TRBD2. Germline values: CDR1 LGHNA, CDR2 YSLEER. The CDR3 runs to 19 residues. Trimming cost V 0 bases and J 3 bases; bases outside gene matches: 13. The CDR3 here is CASSQDRWTSGDSEETQYF. The CDR3 DNA reads as TGCGCCAGCAGCCAAGATAGGTGGACTAGCGGAGATTCTGAAGAGACCCAGTACTTC.

The gene calls are TRBV19 and TRBJ2-2; D call uncertain. CDR1 and CDR2 (germline): LNHDA, SQIVND (reference sequence). Trimming removed 10 bases at V and 3 bases at J, with 6 bases between. The CDR3 has 11 amino acids. DNA for the CDR3: TGTGCCATTGGGGACACCGGGGAGCTGTTTTTT. It translates to CAIGDTGELFF.

At least ten counts were recorded for this clonotype. The CDR3 nucleotides are TGTGCCAGCAGAGGAACAGGGACCTACGAGCAGTACTTC. As protein: CASRGTGTYEQYF. The chain joins TRBV11-2 to TRBJ2-7, with TRBD1 as a possible D gene (6 bases). V lost 6 bases and J lost 2, with 11 bases in between. The CDR3 runs to 13 residues. CDR1 is SGHAT, CDR2 FQNNGV, per germline.

The rearrangement joins TRBV10-3 to TRBJ2-3; 11 nucleotides align to TRBD2. Germline CDR1 ENHRY, CDR2 SYGVKD. Trimming at V came to 8 bases and at J to 4 bases, leaving 32 bases not matched to a gene. CDR3 length: 23 amino acids. For the CDR3, the DNA is TGTGCCATCGGGGGTTGGATGCTTGGCGGGACTGAGGCTAGCGGGAGGAGTGCAGATACGCAGTATTTT. Its translation: CAIGGWMLGGTEASGRSADTQYF.

This clonotype has just a few counts. The gene calls are TRBV3-1 and TRBJ2-1; 13 nucleotides match TRBD2. V was clipped by 11 bases and J by 7 bases; unmatched bases: 11. The CDR3 totals 15 residues. Germline CDR1 LGHDT, CDR2 YNNKEL (reference sequence). The CDR3 DNA reads as TGTGCCTCCAGCCAAACTAGCGGGAGGGTGAATGAGCAGTTCTTC. Encoded protein: CASSQTSGRVNEQFF.

This clonotype appeared a few times. This chain joins TRBV29-1 and TRBJ2-1; a weak D match, TRBD1 (5 bases). V was trimmed by 4 bases and J by 8 bases, leaving 6 bases between them. The CDR3 runs 10 residues. Germline V gene sequence: CDR1 SQVTM, CDR2 ANQGSEA. CDR3 DNA sequence: TGCAGCGTTGTAGGGGATGAGCAGTTCTTC. It codes for CSVVGDEQFF.

This clonotype was seen only a few times. This sequence joins TRBV9 and TRBJ2-7; TRBD1 is a possible D gene (6 bases). Trimming took 4 bases from V and 5 from J, leaving 10 bases between them. Per germline, CDR1 SGDLS and CDR2 YYNGEE. This CDR3 spans 12 amino acids. CDR3 protein: CASSQTGHEQYF. The CDR3 bases are TGTGCCAGCAGCCAGACAGGCCACGAGCAGTACTTC.

The table lists this clonotype with a few counts. This chain connects TRBV28 to TRBJ2-5, with D hard to call. Germline assignment: CDR1 MDHEN and CDR2 SYDVKM. The CDR3 runs 13 residues. Deletions cut 7 bases from V and 2 bases from J, with 11 bases between. The CDR3 region is CASKPDAQETQYF. The CDR3 region has the DNA TGTGCCAGCAAACCTGACGCACAAGAGACCCAGTACTTC. Variable domain in full (rest from reference TRBV28 and TRBJ2-5): DVKVTQSSRYLVKRTGEKVFLECVQDMDHENMFWYRQDPGLGLRLIYFSYDVKMKEKGDIPEGYSVSREKKERFSLILESASTNQTSMYLCASKPDAQETQYFGPGTRLLVL.

This clonotype has a handful of counts. The chain has TRBV7-9 and TRBJ2-2; 8 bases fit TRBD2. The CDR3 has 14 residues. In germline, CDR1 is SEHNR, CDR2 FQNEAQ (reference sequence). The junction had 8 bases not matched to a gene; V was cut back by 11 bases and J by 3 bases. The CDR3 spells CAGLAGGYTGELFF. The CDR3 DNA is TGTGCCGGCCTGGCGGGAGGATACACCGGGGAGCTGTTTTTT.

This clonotype was counted ten times or more. The chain joins TRBV27 to TRBJ2-1, with D perhaps matching TRBD1 or TRBD2 (5 bases each). Between the trimmed V and J ends, which lost 8 bases and 4 bases, there was a span of 12 bases. The CDR3 sequence is 13 residues long. The germline V gene has CDR1 MNHEY and CDR2 SMNVEV (reference sequence). CDR3 amino acids: CASGPGTYNEQFF. The DNA for the CDR3 is TGTGCCAGCGGCCCAGGGACGTACAATGAGCAGTTCTTC.

This chain connects TRBV12-3 or TRBV12-4 to TRBJ2-3; a weak D match, TRBD1 (6 bases). CDR3 length: 11 residues. V was clipped by 7 bases and J by 5 bases, with 7 bases between them. CDR3 region: CASKGVDTQYF. The CDR3 nucleotides are TGTGCCAGCAAGGGGGTAGATACGCAGTATTTT.

This clonotype has only a few counts. This chain joins TRBV20-1 and TRBJ2-1; weak D call: TRBD1 (5 bases). The CDR3 consists of 14 residues. V was trimmed by 5 bases and J by 5 bases, leaving 16 bases between them. Germline values: CDR1 DFQATT, CDR2 SNEGSKA (reference sequence). CDR3 in DNA: TGCAGTGCTCGAAGCATACAGGCAAACAATGAGCAGTTCTTC. This codes for CSARSIQANNEQFF.

The sample holds a few counts of this clonotype. The chain recombines TRBV16 with TRBJ1-5; no firm D call. CDR3 length: 15 residues. The V and J ends lost 0 bases and 7 bases respectively, with 13 bases between them. Germline V CDR1 and CDR2: KGHSY, FQNENV. The CDR3 DNA sequence: TGTGCCAGCAGCCAATCGTCCAGCTCAGAACAGCCCCAGCATTTT. It codes for CASSQSSSSEQPQHF. Based on the CDR3 plus reference TRBV16 and TRBJ1-5, the full variable domain is GEEVAQTPKHLVRGEGQKAKLYCAPIKGHSYVFWYQQVLKNEFKFLISFQNENVFDETGMPKERFSAKCLPNSPCSLEIQATKLEDSAVYFCASSQSSSSEQPQHFGDGTRLSIL.

This clonotype was found a few times. This chain uses TRBV2 with TRBJ2-1; D is undetermined. The CDR3 contains 14 residues. V was pared by 10 bases and J by 8 bases, with 21 bases between. CDR1 SNHLY and CDR2 FYNNEI come from the germline V gene. In DNA form, the CDR3 reads TGTGCCAACACGTACGCGGACCAGTCTGATGAGCAGTTCTTC. Translated: CANTYADQSDEQFF. The whole variable domain, filled in from reference TRBV2 and TRBJ2-1, reads EPEVTQTPSHQVTQMGQEVILRCVPISNHLYFYWYRQILGQKVEFLVSFYNNEISEKSEIFDDQFSVERPDGSNFTLKIRSTKLEDSAMYFCANTYADQSDEQFFGPGTRLTVL.

This clonotype appeared a few times. The chain couples TRBV29-1 to TRBJ1-2; no firm D call. V was pared by 7 bases and J by 1 base, with 16 bases between. CDR3 length: 14 amino acids. Germline CDR1 SQVTM, CDR2 ANQGSEA. CDR3 nucleotides: TGCAGCGCGAGACGTGGAGAACTTAACTATGGCTACACCTTC. Translating gives CSARRGELNYGYTF.

V gene TRBV29-1 combines with J gene TRBJ2-2, with 8 bases fitting TRBD1. The CDR3 length is 14 residues. CDR1 is SQVTM and CDR2 is ANQGSEA in the germline V gene. V lost 6 bases and J lost 4; bases outside the gene matches: 7. The CDR3 DNA reads as TGCAGCGTCCCCGGGACAGGAGGCACCGGGGAGCTGTTTTTT. It encodes CSVPGTGGTGELFF.